Listed below are T cell receptor beta chains from one sample, sequenced in a study of control samples from healthy donors and cancer patients. Profiled with immunoSEQ multiplex PCR; TCRdb holds only in-frame clones, not every one. The data contain approximately 220,000 clones, just under 95% of them singletons. Material: blood. All receptors come from a man aged 50 to 59 in good health. CDR3s include the opening cysteine and the closing phenylalanine or tryptophan. Fields, in order: clone size, J gene, D gene, V gene, CDR3 protein, CDR3 DNA. D genes are given only for firm matches. Where a row states a size, it is once, few, many or the class of an expanded clone; other rows omit it.

abundance: NA; j_gene: TRBJ2-3; d_gene: TRBD2; v_gene: TRBV7-2; CDR3aa: CASIEAGGIADTQYF; CDR3nt: TGTGCCAGCATCGAGGCGGGGGGGATAGCAGATACGCAGTATTTT
abundance: NA; j_gene: TRBJ2-1; d_gene: NA; v_gene: TRBV2; CDR3aa: CASSEGGDEQFF; CDR3nt: TGTGCCAGCAGTGAAGGGGGGGATGAGCAGTTCTTC
abundance: NA; j_gene: TRBJ2-6; d_gene: NA; v_gene: TRBV5-6; CDR3aa: CASSFLQSGANVLTF; CDR3nt: TGTGCCAGCAGCTTTCTGCAGTCTGGGGCCAACGTCCTGACTTTC
abundance: NA; j_gene: TRBJ2-5; d_gene: TRBD2; v_gene: TRBV11-2; CDR3aa: CASMGGLAGGRETQYF; CDR3nt: TGTGCCAGCATGGGCGGCTTAGCGGGGGGTCGGGAGACCCAGTACTTC
abundance: NA; j_gene: TRBJ2-7; d_gene: NA; v_gene: TRBV16; CDR3aa: CASSQAGLSYEQYF; CDR3nt: TGTGCCAGCAGCCAAGCAGGGCTCTCCTACGAGCAGTACTTC
abundance: NA; j_gene: TRBJ1-2; d_gene: NA; v_gene: TRBV18; CDR3aa: CASSPPGLDYGYTF; CDR3nt: TGTGCCAGCTCACCACCTGGCCTAGACTATGGCTACACCTTC
abundance: NA; j_gene: TRBJ2-2; d_gene: NA; v_gene: TRBV5-1; CDR3aa: CASWGARDTGELFF; CDR3nt: TGCGCCAGTTGGGGGGCGCGGGACACCGGGGAGCTGTTTTTT
abundance: NA; j_gene: TRBJ2-7; d_gene: NA; v_gene: TRBV7-9; CDR3aa: CASSSPGHRIYEQYF; CDR3nt: TGTGCCAGCAGCTCACCGGGACACCGGATCTACGAGCAGTACTTC
abundance: once; j_gene: TRBJ1-2; d_gene: NA; v_gene: TRBV29-1; CDR3aa: CSVRDKALANYGYTF; CDR3nt: TGCAGCGTACGCGACAAGGCGTTAGCTAACTATGGCTACACCTTC
abundance: NA; j_gene: TRBJ2-7; d_gene: TRBD1; v_gene: TRBV5-6; CDR3aa: CASSLRDSLPQQYF; CDR3nt: TGTGCCAGCAGCCTCCGGGACAGCCTCCCCCAGCAGTACTTC
abundance: NA; j_gene: TRBJ2-1; d_gene: NA; v_gene: TRBV6-6; CDR3aa: CASGYNEQFF; CDR3nt: TGTGCCAGCGGGTACAATGAGCAGTTCTTC
abundance: NA; j_gene: TRBJ1-3; d_gene: NA; v_gene: TRBV7-2; CDR3aa: CASSRANSGNTIYF; CDR3nt: TGTGCCAGCAGCCGGGCCAACTCTGGAAACACCATATATTTT
abundance: NA; j_gene: TRBJ1-2; d_gene: TRBD1; v_gene: TRBV4-3; CDR3aa: CASSQAVGQGGGYTF; CDR3nt: TGCGCCAGCAGCCAGGCCGTCGGACAGGGGGGAGGCTACACCTTC
abundance: NA; j_gene: TRBJ2-2; d_gene: TRBD1; v_gene: TRBV14; CDR3aa: CASSQLGQGGTGELFF; CDR3nt: TGTGCCAGCAGCCAACTCGGACAGGGAGGAACCGGGGAGCTGTTTTTT
abundance: NA; j_gene: TRBJ1-5; d_gene: NA; v_gene: TRBV28; CDR3aa: CASSSLGGGNQPQHF; CDR3nt: TGTGCCAGCAGTTCCCTTGGGGGAGGGAATCAGCCCCAGCATTTT
abundance: NA; j_gene: TRBJ1-1; d_gene: NA; v_gene: TRBV12-3/TRBV12-4; CDR3aa: CASSYGGSTEAFF; CDR3nt: TGTGCCAGTTCTTACGGCGGGAGCACTGAAGCTTTCTTT
abundance: NA; j_gene: TRBJ1-1; d_gene: NA; v_gene: TRBV7-9; CDR3aa: CASSLKENTEAFF; CDR3nt: TGTGCCAGCAGCTTAAAAGAGAACACTGAAGCTTTCTTT
abundance: NA; j_gene: TRBJ1-5; d_gene: NA; v_gene: TRBV5-1; CDR3aa: CASSLSEDQPQHF; CDR3nt: TGCGCCAGCAGCTTGAGTGAAGACCAGCCCCAGCATTTT
abundance: NA; j_gene: TRBJ1-1; d_gene: NA; v_gene: TRBV11-1; CDR3aa: CASSRTLTLNTEAFF; CDR3nt: TGTGCCAGCAGCCGGACCCTGACTTTGAACACTGAAGCTTTCTTT
abundance: NA; j_gene: TRBJ1-3; d_gene: TRBD1; v_gene: TRBV7-8; CDR3aa: CASSLLQGGNTIYF; CDR3nt: TGTGCCAGCAGCTTATTACAGGGGGGAAACACCATATATTTT
abundance: NA; j_gene: TRBJ2-6; d_gene: NA; v_gene: TRBV5-1; CDR3aa: CASSLAVVSSGANVLTF; CDR3nt: TGCGCCAGCAGCTTGGCCGTGGTTAGCTCTGGGGCCAACGTCCTGACTTTC
abundance: NA; j_gene: TRBJ2-7; d_gene: NA; v_gene: TRBV20-1; CDR3aa: CSGVVGDEQYF; CDR3nt: TGCAGTGGGGTGGTGGGGGACGAGCAGTACTTC
abundance: NA; j_gene: TRBJ1-1; d_gene: TRBD1; v_gene: TRBV11-3; CDR3aa: CASSDGQGAEAFF; CDR3nt: TGTGCCAGCAGCGACGGACAGGGGGCTGAAGCTTTCTTT
abundance: NA; j_gene: TRBJ1-2; d_gene: TRBD1; v_gene: TRBV20-1; CDR3aa: CSASNRGLGYTF; CDR3nt: TGCAGTGCCAGTAACAGGGGGCTAGGCTACACCTTC
abundance: NA; j_gene: TRBJ2-7; d_gene: NA; v_gene: TRBV10-1; CDR3aa: CASSEHGYEQYF; CDR3nt: TGCGCCAGCAGTGAGCATGGCTACGAGCAGTACTTC